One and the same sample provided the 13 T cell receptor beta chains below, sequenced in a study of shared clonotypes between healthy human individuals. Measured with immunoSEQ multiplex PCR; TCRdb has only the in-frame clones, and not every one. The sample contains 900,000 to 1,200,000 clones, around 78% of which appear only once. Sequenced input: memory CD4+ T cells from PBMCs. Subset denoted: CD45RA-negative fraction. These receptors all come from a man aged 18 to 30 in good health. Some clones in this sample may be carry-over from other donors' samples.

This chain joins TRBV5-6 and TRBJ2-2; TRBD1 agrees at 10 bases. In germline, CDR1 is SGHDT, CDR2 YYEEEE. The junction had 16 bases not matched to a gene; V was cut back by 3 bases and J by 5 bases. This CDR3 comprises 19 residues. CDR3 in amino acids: CASSSTGAVSDRGTGELFF. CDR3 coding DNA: TGTGCCAGCAGCTCCACGGGGGCAGTGTCGGACAGGGGGACCGGGGAGCTGTTTTTT.

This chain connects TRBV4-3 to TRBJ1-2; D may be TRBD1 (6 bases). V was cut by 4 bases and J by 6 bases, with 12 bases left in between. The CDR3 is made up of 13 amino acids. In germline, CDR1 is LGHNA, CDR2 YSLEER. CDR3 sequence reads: CASSRQRGDGYTF. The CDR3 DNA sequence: TGCGCCAGCAGCCGCCAAAGGGGGGATGGCTACACCTTC.

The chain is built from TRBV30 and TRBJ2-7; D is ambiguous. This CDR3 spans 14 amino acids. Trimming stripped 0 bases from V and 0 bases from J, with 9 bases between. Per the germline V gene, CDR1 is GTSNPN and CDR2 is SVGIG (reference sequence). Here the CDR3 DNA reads TGTGCCTGGAGTGTATCCAGGCTCTCCTACGAGCAGTACTTC. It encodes CAWSVSRLSYEQYF.

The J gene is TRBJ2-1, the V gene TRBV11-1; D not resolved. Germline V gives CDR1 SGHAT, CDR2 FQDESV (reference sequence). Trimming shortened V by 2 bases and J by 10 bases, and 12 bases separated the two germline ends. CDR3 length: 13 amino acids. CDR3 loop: CASSLLTPGEQFF. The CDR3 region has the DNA TGTGCCAGCAGCTTACTGACTCCCGGGGAGCAGTTCTTC.

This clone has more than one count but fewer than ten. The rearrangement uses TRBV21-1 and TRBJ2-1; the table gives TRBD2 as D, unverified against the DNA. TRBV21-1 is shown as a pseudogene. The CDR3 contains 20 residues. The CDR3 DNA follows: TGTGCCAGCAGCAAAGCCCAGGGACTAGCGACCGAGAAGGTTGGGGATGAGCAGTTCTTC. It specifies CASSKAQGLATEKVGDEQFF.

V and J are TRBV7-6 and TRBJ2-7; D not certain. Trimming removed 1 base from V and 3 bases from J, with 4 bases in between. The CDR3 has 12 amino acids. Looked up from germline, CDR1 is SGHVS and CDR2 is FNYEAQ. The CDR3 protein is CASSLVSYEQYF. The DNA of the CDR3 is TGTGCCAGCAGCTTAGTAAGCTACGAGCAGTACTTC.

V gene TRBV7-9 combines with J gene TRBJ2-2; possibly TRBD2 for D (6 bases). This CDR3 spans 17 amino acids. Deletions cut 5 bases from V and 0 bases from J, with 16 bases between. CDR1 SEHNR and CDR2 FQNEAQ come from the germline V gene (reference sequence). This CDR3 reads CASSQQTGGTNTGELFF. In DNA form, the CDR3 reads TGTGCCAGCAGCCAACAAACTGGGGGGACGAACACCGGGGAGCTGTTTTTT.

CDR3 in amino acids: CASRSQGAGYNEQFF. The CDR3 region has the DNA TGTGCCAGCAGGTCTCAGGGGGCGGGTTACAATGAGCAGTTCTTC. The J gene is TRBJ2-1, the V gene TRBV28, with 8 bases that match TRBD1. The CDR3 extends over 15 amino acids. The germline gives CDR1 MDHEN, CDR2 SYDVKM. The V and J ends lost 6 bases and 4 bases, in that order; junction bases with no gene match: 8.

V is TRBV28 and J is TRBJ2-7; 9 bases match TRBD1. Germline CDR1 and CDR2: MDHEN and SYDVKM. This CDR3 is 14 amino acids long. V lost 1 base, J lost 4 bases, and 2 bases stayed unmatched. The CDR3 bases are TGTGCCAGCAGTTTATTGACAGGGGGTTACGAGCAGTACTTC. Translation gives CASSLLTGGYEQYF. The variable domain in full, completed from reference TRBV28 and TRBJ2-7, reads DVKVTQSSRYLVKRTGEKVFLECVQDMDHENMFWYRQDPGLGLRLIYFSYDVKMKEKGDIPEGYSVSREKKERFSLILESASTNQTSMYLCASSLLTGGYEQYFGPGTRLTVT.

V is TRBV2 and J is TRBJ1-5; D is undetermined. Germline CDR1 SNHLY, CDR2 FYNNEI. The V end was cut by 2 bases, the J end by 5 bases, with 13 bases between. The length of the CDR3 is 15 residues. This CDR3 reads CASSEKPAGYQPQHF. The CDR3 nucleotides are TGTGCCAGCAGTGAAAAGCCTGCGGGCTATCAGCCCCAGCATTTT.

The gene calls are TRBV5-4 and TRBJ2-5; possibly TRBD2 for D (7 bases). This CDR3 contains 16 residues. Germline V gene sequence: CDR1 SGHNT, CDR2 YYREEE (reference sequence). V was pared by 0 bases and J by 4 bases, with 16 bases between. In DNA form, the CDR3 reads TGTGCCAGCAGCTTGGGCGGGGGCGGTATGGGAGAGACCCAGTACTTC. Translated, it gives CASSLGGGGMGETQYF. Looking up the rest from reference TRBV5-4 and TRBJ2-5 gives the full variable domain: ETGVTQSPTHLIKTRGQQVTLRCSSQSGHNTVSWYQQALGQGPQFIFQYYREEENGRGNFPPRFSGLQFPNYSSELNVNALELDDSALYLCASSLGGGGMGETQYFGPGTRLLVL.

This CDR3 is CASSEQEFYGYTF. DNA of the CDR3: TGTGCCAGCAGCGAACAAGAATTCTATGGCTACACCTTC. The V call is TRBV14, the J call TRBJ1-2; no firm D call. CDR1 SGHDN and CDR2 FVKESK come from the germline V gene. The CDR3 totals 13 residues. Trimming took 5 bases from V and 4 from J, leaving 11 bases between them.

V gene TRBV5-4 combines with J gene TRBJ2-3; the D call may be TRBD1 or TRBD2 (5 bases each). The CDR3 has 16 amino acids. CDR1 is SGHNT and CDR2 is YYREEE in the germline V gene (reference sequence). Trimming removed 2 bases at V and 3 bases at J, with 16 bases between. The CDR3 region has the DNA TGTGCCAGCAGCTTACCCGGGACCTCTTTGACAGATACGCAGTATTTT. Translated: CASSLPGTSLTDTQYF.